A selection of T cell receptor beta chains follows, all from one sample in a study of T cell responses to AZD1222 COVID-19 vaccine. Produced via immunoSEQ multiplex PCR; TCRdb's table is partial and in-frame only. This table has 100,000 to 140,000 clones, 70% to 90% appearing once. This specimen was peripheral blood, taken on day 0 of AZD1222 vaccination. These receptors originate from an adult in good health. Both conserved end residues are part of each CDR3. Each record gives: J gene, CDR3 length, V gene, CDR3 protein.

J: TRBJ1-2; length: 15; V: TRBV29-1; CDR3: CSVEMGTGGIYGYTF
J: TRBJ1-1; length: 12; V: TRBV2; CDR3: CASSEGGGEAFF
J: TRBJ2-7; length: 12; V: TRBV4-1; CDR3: CASSLISGEQYF
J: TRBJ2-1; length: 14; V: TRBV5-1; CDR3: CASSASGRADEQFF
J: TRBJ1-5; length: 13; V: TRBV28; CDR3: CASSYSWGQPQHF
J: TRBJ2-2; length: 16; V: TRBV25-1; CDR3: CASIGRGSLNTGELFF
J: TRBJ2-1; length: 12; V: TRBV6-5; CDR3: CATPRQNNEQFF
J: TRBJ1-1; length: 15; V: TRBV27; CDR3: CASSLGGGAVTEAFF
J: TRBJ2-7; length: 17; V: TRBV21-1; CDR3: CASSSGGDLPISYEQYF
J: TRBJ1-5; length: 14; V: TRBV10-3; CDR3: CAISEYGEHQPQHF
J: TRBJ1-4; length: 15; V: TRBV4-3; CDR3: CASSQADTGRKKLFF
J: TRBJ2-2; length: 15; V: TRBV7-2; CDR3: CASSPMAGGIGELFF
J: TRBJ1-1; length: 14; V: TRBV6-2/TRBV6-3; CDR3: CASSGVGPNTEAFF
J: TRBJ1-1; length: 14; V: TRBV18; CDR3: CASSLGTGNSEAFF
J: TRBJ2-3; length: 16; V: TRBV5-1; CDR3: CASSSGTSGDTDTQYF
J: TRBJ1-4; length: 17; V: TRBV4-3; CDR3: CASSQGTGDATNEKLFF